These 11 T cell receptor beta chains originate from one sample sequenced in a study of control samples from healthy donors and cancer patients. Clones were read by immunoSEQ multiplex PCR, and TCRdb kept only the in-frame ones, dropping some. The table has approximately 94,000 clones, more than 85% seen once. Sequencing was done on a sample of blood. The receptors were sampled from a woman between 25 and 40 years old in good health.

CDR3 residues: CAISAGEKLFF. The CDR3 DNA sequence: TGTGCCATCAGTGCAGGTGAAAAACTGTTTTTT. The rearrangement links TRBV10-3 to TRBJ1-4; D call uncertain. Germline V gene data show CDR1 as ENHRY and CDR2 as SYGVKD. V was shortened by 4 bases and J by 7 bases, with 4 bases between the two germline ends. The CDR3 sequence is 11 residues long.

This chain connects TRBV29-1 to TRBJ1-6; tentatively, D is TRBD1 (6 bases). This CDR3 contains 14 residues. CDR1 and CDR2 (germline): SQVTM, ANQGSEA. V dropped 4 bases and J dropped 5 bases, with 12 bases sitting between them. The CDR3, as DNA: TGCAGCGTTGCTCAGGGGAGAAATAATTCACCCCTCCACTTT. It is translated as CSVAQGRNNSPLHF.

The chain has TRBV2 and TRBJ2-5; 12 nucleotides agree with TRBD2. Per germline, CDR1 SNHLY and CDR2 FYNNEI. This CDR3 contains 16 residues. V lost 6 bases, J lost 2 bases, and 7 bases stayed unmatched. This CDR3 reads CASRAPSGGGQETQYF. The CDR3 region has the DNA TGTGCCAGCAGGGCACCTAGCGGGGGGGGACAAGAGACCCAGTACTTC.

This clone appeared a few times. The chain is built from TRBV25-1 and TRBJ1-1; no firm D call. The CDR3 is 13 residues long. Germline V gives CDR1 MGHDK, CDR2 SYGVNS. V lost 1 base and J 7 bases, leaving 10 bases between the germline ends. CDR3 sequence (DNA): TGTGCCAGCAGTGAATTGGCCGCCAGTGAAGCTTTCTTT. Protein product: CASSELAASEAFF.

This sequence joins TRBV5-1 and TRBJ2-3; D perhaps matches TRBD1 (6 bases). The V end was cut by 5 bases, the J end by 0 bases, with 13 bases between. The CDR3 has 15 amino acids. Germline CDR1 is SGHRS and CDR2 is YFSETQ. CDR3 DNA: TGCGCCAGCAGACGGTGGACAGCCAGCACAGATACGCAGTATTTT. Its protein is CASRRWTASTDTQYF.

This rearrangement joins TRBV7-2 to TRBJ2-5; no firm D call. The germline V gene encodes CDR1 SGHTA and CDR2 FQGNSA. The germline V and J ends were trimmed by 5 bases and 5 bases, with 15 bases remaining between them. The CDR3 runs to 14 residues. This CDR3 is CASSLSVGPETQYF. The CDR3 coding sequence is TGTGCCAGCAGCCTAAGTGTTGGACCGGAGACCCAGTACTTC.

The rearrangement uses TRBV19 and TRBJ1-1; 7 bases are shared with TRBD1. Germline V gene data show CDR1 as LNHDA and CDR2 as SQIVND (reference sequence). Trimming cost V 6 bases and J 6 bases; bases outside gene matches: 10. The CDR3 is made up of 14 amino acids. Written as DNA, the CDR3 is TGTGCCAGTAGAATCCCTGACAGGGCCCCTGAAGCTTTCTTT. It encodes CASRIPDRAPEAFF.

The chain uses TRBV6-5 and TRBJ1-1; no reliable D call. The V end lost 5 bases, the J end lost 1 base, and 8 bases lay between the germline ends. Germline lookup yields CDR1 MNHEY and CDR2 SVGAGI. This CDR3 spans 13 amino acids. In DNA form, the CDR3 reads TGTGCCAGCAGTATGACTGAGAACACTGAAGCTTTCTTT. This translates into CASSMTENTEAFF.

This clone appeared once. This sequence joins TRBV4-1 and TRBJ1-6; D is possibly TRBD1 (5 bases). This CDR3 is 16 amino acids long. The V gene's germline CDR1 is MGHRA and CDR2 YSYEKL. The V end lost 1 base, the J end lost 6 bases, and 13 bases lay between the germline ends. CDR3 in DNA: TGCGCCAGCAGCCAAGCCCCCTACAGGTCTAATTCACCCCTCCACTTT. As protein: CASSQAPYRSNSPLHF.

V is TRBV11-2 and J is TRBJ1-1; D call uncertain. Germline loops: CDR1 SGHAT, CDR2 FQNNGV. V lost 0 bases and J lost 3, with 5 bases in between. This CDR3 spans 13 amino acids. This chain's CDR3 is CASSLEEYTEAFF. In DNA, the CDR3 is TGTGCCAGCAGCTTAGAGGAGTACACTGAAGCTTTCTTT. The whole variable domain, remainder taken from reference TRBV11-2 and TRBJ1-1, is EAGVAQSPRYKIIEKRQSVAFWCNPISGHATLYWYQQILGQGPKLLIQFQNNGVVDDSQLPKDRFSAERLKGVDSTLKIQPAKLEDSAVYLCASSLEEYTEAFFGQGTRLTVV.

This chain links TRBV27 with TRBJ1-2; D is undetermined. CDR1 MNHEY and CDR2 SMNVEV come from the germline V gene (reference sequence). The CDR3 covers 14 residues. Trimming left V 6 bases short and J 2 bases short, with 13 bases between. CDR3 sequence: CASRGRRVNYGYTF. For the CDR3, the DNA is TGTGCCAGCAGGGGAAGGCGGGTAAACTATGGCTACACCTTC.